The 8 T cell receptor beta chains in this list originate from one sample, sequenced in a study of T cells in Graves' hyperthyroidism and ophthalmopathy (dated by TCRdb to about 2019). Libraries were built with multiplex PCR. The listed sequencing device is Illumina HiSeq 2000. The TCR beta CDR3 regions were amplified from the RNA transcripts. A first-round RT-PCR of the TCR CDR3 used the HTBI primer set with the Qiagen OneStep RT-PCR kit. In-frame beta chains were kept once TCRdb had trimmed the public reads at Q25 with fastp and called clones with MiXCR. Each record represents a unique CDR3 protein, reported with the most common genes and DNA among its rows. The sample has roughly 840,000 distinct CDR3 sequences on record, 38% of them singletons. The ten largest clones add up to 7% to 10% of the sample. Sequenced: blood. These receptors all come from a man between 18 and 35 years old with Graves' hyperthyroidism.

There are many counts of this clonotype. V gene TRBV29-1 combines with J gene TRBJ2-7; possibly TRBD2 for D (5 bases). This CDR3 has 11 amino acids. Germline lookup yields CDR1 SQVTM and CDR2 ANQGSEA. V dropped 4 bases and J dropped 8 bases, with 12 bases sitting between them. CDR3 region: CSVVSEAQQYF. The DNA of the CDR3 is TGCAGCGTTGTTAGCGAGGCCCAGCAGTACTTC.

CDR3 protein: CASSRDSTDTQYF. The DNA of the CDR3 is TGTGCCAGCAGTAGGGACTCCACAGATACGCAGTATTTT. The rearrangement joins TRBV2 to TRBJ2-3, with D possibly matching TRBD2 (6 bases). Germline V lookup: CDR1 SNHLY, CDR2 FYNNEI. Trimming stripped 5 bases from V and 2 bases from J, with 8 bases between. The CDR3 loop spans 13 amino acids.

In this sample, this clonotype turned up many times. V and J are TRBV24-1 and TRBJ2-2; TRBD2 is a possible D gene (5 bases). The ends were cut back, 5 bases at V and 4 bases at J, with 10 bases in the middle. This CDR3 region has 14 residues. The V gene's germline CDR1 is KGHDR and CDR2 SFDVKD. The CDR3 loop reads CATSGGVGTGELFF. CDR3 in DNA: TGTGCCACCAGTGGGGGAGTTGGCACCGGGGAGCTGTTTTTT.

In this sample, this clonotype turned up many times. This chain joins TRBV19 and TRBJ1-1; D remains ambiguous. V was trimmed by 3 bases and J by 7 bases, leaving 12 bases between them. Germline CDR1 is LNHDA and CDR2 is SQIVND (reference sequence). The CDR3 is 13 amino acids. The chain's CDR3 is CASSIPFTNEAFF. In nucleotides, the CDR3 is TGTGCCAGTAGTATCCCCTTTACAAATGAAGCTTTCTTT.

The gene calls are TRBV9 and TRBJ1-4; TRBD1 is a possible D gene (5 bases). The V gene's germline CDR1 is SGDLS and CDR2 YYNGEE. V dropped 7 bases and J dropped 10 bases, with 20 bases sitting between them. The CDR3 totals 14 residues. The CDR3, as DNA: TGTGCCAGCGGTTCCGGGACGGGGGAGGGAAAACTGTTTTTT. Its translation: CASGSGTGEGKLFF. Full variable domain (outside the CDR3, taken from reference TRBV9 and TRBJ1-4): DSGVTQTPKHLITATGQRVTLRCSPRSGDLSVYWYQQSLDQGLQFLIQYYNGEERAKGNILERFSAQQFPDLHSELNLSSLELGDSALYFCASGSGTGEGKLFFGSGTQLSVL.

The CDR3 loop reads CSLDLTSGNTIYF. The CDR3 coding sequence is TGCAGCTTGGACCTAACGTCGGGAAACACCATATATTTT. The chain couples TRBV29-1 to TRBJ1-3; no definite D call. V lost 8 bases and J 4 bases, leaving 15 bases between the germline ends. The CDR3 totals 13 residues. Germline V gene sequence: CDR1 SQVTM, CDR2 ANQGSEA.

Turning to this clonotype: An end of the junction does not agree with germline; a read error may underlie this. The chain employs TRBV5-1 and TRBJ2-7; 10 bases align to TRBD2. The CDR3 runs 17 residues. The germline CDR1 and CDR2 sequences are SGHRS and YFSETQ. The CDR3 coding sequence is TGCGCCAGCAGCTTGGATAGCGGGGGGCCCCAAGGGTACGGGCAGTACTTC. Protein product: CASSLDSGGPQGYGQYF.

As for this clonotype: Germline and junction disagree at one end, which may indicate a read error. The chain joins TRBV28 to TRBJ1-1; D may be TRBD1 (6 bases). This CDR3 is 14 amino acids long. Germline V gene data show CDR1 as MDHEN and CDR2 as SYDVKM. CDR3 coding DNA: TGTGCCAGCAGACCGGACAGTTACTACACTAAAGCTTTCTTT. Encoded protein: CASRPDSYYTKAFF.